A selection of T cell receptor beta chains follows, all from one sample in a study of blood T cell repertoires in COVID-19. The assay was immunoSEQ multiplex PCR, and TCRdb's table has in-frame clones only and misses some. The sample yields under 250,000 clones, around 82% seen once. The sample taken for sequencing was peripheral blood. The receptors here all came from a woman in her thirties or forties with acute or convalescent COVID-19. Both conserved end residues are part of each CDR3. The D gene is left open where the match is weak. Clone size is stated in some rows and not others, as once, few, many or a class when expanded.

TRBV2,NA,TRBJ1-3,NA,CASSDEGIGNTIYF,TGTGCCAGCAGTGATGAGGGCATCGGAAACACCATATATTTT
TRBV5-1,NA,TRBJ2-3,NA,CASYRDGTDTQYF,TGCGCCAGTTACAGGGACGGCACAGATACGCAGTATTTT
TRBV7-3,NA,TRBJ2-1,NA,CASSPFSYNEQFF,TGTGCCAGCAGCCCCTTCTCGTACAATGAGCAGTTCTTC
TRBV19,NA,TRBJ2-3,NA,CASTSGDTQYF,NA
TRBV4-1,NA,TRBJ1-2,NA,CASSQETVSSVGYTF,TGCGCCAGCAGCCAAGAGACAGTAAGTTCTGTTGGCTACACCTTC
TRBV7-2,NA,TRBJ2-1,TRBD2,CASSGRLAGGNNEQFF,TGTGCCAGCAGCGGGCGACTAGCGGGGGGCAACAATGAGCAGTTCTTC
TRBV4-1,NA,TRBJ1-2,NA,CASSPYQGNYGYTF,TGCGCCAGCAGCCCCTACCAGGGGAACTATGGCTACACCTTC
TRBV5-1,few,TRBJ2-1,TRBD2,CASSPSGGYNEQFF,TGCGCCAGCAGCCCTAGCGGGGGCTACAATGAGCAGTTCTTC
TRBV15,NA,TRBJ1-3,TRBD1,CATSREGQGENTIYF,TGTGCCACCAGCAGAGAGGGACAGGGTGAAAACACCATATATTTT
TRBV7-8,NA,TRBJ2-7,NA,CASSALTGISYEQYF,TGTGCCAGCAGCGCTTTAACCGGGATCTCCTACGAGCAGTACTTC
TRBV12-3/TRBV12-4,NA,TRBJ2-7,NA,CASRAGLAYEQYF,TGTGCCAGCAGGGCGGGCCTAGCCTACGAGCAGTACTTC
TRBV5-1,NA,TRBJ1-2,NA,CASSLDGGYTF,TGCGCCAGCAGCTTGGACGGTGGCTACACCTTC
TRBV6-2/TRBV6-3,NA,TRBJ2-3,TRBD1,CASSYLDRVTDTQYF,TGTGCCAGCAGTTACTTGGACAGGGTAACAGATACGCAGTATTTT
TRBV5-6,NA,TRBJ2-5,NA,CASSFDRQETQYF,TGTGCCAGCAGCTTCGACAGACAAGAGACCCAGTACTTC
TRBV19,NA,TRBJ1-1,TRBD1,CASSMAGGETEAFF,TGTGCCAGTAGTATGGCAGGGGGCGAGACTGAAGCTTTCTTT
TRBV7-7,NA,TRBJ2-3,TRBD2,CASSPGGSGTDTQYF,TGTGCCAGCAGCCCGGGGGGATCTGGCACAGATACGCAGTATTTT
TRBV5-1,NA,TRBJ1-3,NA,CASSLATGSGNTIYF,TGCGCCAGCAGCTTGGCTACAGGGTCTGGAAACACCATATATTTT
TRBV29-1,few,TRBJ1-2,NA,CSVDQEMSGYTF,TGCAGCGTTGACCAGGAAATGAGTGGCTACACCTTC
TRBV6-6,NA,TRBJ2-7,NA,CASSPSGALGGPREQYF,TGTGCCAGCAGTCCGAGCGGGGCATTGGGGGGCCCTCGCGAGCAGTACTTC
TRBV18,NA,TRBJ1-1,NA,CASSREESAEAFF,TGTGCCAGCTCACGTGAGGAGTCTGCTGAAGCTTTCTTT
TRBV3-1/TRBV3-2,NA,TRBJ2-7,NA,CASSSGGKQYF,TGTGCCAGCAGCTCTGGAGGCAAGCAGTACTTC
TRBV5-8,NA,TRBJ1-1,NA,CASSLASGNTEAFF,TGTGCCAGCAGCTTGGCCTCAGGGAACACTGAAGCTTTCTTT
TRBV19,NA,TRBJ2-1,NA,CASSRGQSGYNEQFF,TGTGCCAGTAGCCGAGGACAGTCCGGATACAATGAGCAGTTCTTC
TRBV19,NA,TRBJ1-4,TRBD1,CASSGWGTVATNEKLFF,TGTGCCAGTAGTGGATGGGGGACAGTTGCAACTAATGAAAAACTGTTTTTT
TRBV5-1,NA,TRBJ1-3,NA,CASSLTGNTIYF,TGCGCCAGCAGCCTGACAGGAAACACCATATATTTT
TRBV6-5,few,TRBJ1-2,NA,CANQGIDGYTF,TGTGCCAACCAGGGAATCGATGGCTACACCTTC
TRBV2,NA,TRBJ1-3,TRBD1,CASSETGGLISGNTIYF,TGTGCCAGCAGTGAAACAGGGGGCCTTATCTCTGGAAACACCATATATTTT
TRBV2,NA,TRBJ2-1,NA,CASTGDRSSYNEQFF,TGTGCCAGCACGGGGGACAGAAGCTCCTACAATGAGCAGTTCTTC
TRBV30,NA,TRBJ2-3,NA,CAWSVQPWDNFQSDTQYF,TGTGCCTGGAGTGTACAGCCTTGGGACAATTTTCAGTCAGATACGCAGTATTTT
TRBV7-2,NA,TRBJ2-2,TRBD2,CASSLRLAGAYDTGELFF,TGTGCCAGCAGCTTAAGACTAGCGGGAGCATACGACACCGGGGAGCTGTTTTTT
TRBV6-2/TRBV6-3,NA,TRBJ2-1,NA,CASSYSGLIANEQFF,TGTGCCAGCAGTTACTCTGGACTGATAGCCAATGAGCAGTTCTTC
TRBV10-2,NA,TRBJ2-1,TRBD1,CASSESLDRVASYNEQFF,TGCGCCAGCAGTGAGTCGCTGGACAGGGTCGCGTCCTACAATGAGCAGTTCTTC
TRBV28,NA,TRBJ1-5,NA,CASSQGHQPQHF,TGTGCCAGCAGCCAGGGCCATCAGCCCCAGCATTTT
TRBV7-8,NA,TRBJ1-5,TRBD1,CASSWDRNNQPQHF,TGTGCCAGCAGCTGGGACAGGAACAATCAGCCCCAGCATTTT
TRBV4-1,NA,TRBJ2-5,NA,CASSQPTRRETQYF,TGCGCCAGCAGCCAACCAACTAGGAGGGAGACCCAGTACTTC
TRBV28,NA,TRBJ1-4,NA,CASSLRLEKLFF,TGTGCCAGCAGTCTACGTTTGGAAAAACTGTTTTTT
TRBV27,many,TRBJ2-7,TRBD2,CASSLSSSGGAYEQYF,TGTGCCAGCAGTCTGTCGTCTAGCGGGGGTGCTTACGAGCAGTACTTC
TRBV10-3,NA,TRBJ1-5,NA,CATRAGFDQPQHF,TGTGCCACCCGGGCAGGGTTTGATCAGCCCCAGCATTTT
TRBV6-2/TRBV6-3,many,TRBJ1-2,TRBD1,CASSFFPGGAVYGYTF,TGTGCCAGCAGTTTCTTCCCAGGGGGCGCAGTCTATGGCTACACCTTC
TRBV7-7,few,TRBJ2-1,NA,CASSRTQGYEQFF,TGTGCCAGCAGCCGAACACAGGGATATGAGCAGTTCTTC
TRBV7-3,NA,TRBJ2-3,TRBD2,CASSLTGTTDTQYF,TGTGCCAGCAGCTTAACCGGGACTACCGATACGCAGTATTTT
TRBV29-1,NA,TRBJ2-2,NA,CSARVGADTGELFF,TGCAGCGCCCGGGTGGGGGCCGACACCGGGGAGCTGTTTTTT
TRBV6-2/TRBV6-3,NA,TRBJ2-1,TRBD2,CAGSYEGLAYEQFF,TGTGCCGGCAGTTACGAGGGACTAGCTTATGAGCAGTTCTTC
TRBV7-6,NA,TRBJ1-1,NA,CASSRGGGRTNTEAFF,TGTGCCAGCAGCCGGGGAGGGGGACGTACGAACACTGAAGCTTTCTTT
TRBV5-1,NA,TRBJ1-1,TRBD1,CASSLWDRGRTEAFF,TGCGCCAGCAGCTTGTGGGACAGGGGTAGGACTGAAGCTTTCTTT
TRBV30,NA,TRBJ1-1,TRBD1,CAWSVHFGRGRRNTEAFF,TGTGCCTGGAGTGTACATTTCGGAAGGGGGCGCCGGAACACTGAAGCTTTCTTT
TRBV12-5,NA,TRBJ1-5,NA,CASGLEGEYSNQPQHF,TGTGCTAGTGGTTTGGAGGGGGAATATAGCAATCAGCCCCAGCATTTT
TRBV2,few,TRBJ2-2,NA,CASSWSQRVAGELFF,TGTGCCAGCTCGTGGAGTCAGCGGGTCGCCGGGGAGCTGTTTTTT
TRBV6-5,NA,TRBJ1-5,NA,CASNQFSNQPQHF,TGTGCCAGCAATCAGTTTAGCAATCAGCCCCAGCATTTT
TRBV27,NA,TRBJ2-3,TRBD2,CASSLRGGLGDTDTQYF,TGTGCCAGCAGTTTACGAGGGGGACTAGGGGACACAGATACGCAGTATTTT
TRBV2,NA,TRBJ1-1,NA,CASSDPRGIGAFF,TGTGCCAGCAGTGATCCGAGGGGGATCGGAGCTTTCTTT
TRBV7-9,once,TRBJ1-2,NA,CASSPKQGTYFYGYTF,TGTGCCAGCAGCCCCAAACAGGGAACCTATTTCTATGGCTACACCTTC